A single sample is the source of the 22 T cell receptor beta chains below, sequenced in a study of T cell responses to AZD1222 COVID-19 vaccine. The table came from immunoSEQ multiplex PCR; TCRdb's copy has only in-frame clones and leaves some out. This sample yields about 93,000 clones, of which over 70% are seen a single time; approximately 15% belongs to the top ten. The material sequenced was peripheral blood, taken on day 0 of AZD1222 vaccination. The receptors were gathered from an adult in good health.

The chain links TRBV3-1 (or the pseudogene TRBV3-2) to TRBJ2-7, with TRBD2 matching 8 bases. The V segment lost 8 bases and the J segment 3 bases; nucleotides outside the gene matches: 12. CDR1 is LGHDT, CDR2 YNNKEL, per germline (reference sequence). The CDR3 covers 15 residues. CDR3 bases: TGTGCCAGCTCCCCTCTAGCGGGTGCACTCTACGAGCAGTACTTC. Its translation: CASSPLAGALYEQYF.

The CDR3 nucleotides are TGTGCCAGCGGGTCGAGGGGTGAAGGCTACACCTTC. It yields the protein CASGSRGEGYTF. The J gene is TRBJ1-2, the V gene TRBV3-1 (or the pseudogene TRBV3-2); perhaps TRBD1 as D (5 bases). V dropped 8 bases and J dropped 8 bases, with 15 bases sitting between them. The CDR3 contains 12 residues. The germline gives CDR1 LGHDT, CDR2 YNNKEL (reference sequence).

This chain connects TRBV9 to TRBJ2-7; a weak D match, TRBD2 (5 bases). Looked up from germline, CDR1 is SGDLS and CDR2 is YYNGEE. This CDR3 has 14 residues. Trimming removed 4 bases at V and 1 base at J, with 12 bases between. In nucleotides, the CDR3 is TGTGCCAGCAGCCCCCGGACTCTTTCCTACGAGCAGTACTTC. It specifies CASSPRTLSYEQYF.

V gene TRBV15 combines with J gene TRBJ2-1, with D unresolved. Trimming took off 2 bases at V and 2 bases at J, with 13 bases between the two ends. The CDR3 covers 16 residues. The V gene's germline CDR1 is LNHNV and CDR2 YYDKDF (reference sequence). The CDR3 reads CATSRPRQVTYNEQFF. The CDR3 nucleotides read TGTGCCACCAGCAGACCACGCCAGGTAACCTACAATGAGCAGTTCTTC.

The genes are TRBV15 and TRBJ1-5; no clear D. The V gene lost 0 bases and the J gene lost 5 bases, with 17 bases spanning the gap. The CDR3 is made up of 17 amino acids. Germline V gene data show CDR1 as LNHNV and CDR2 as YYDKDF (reference sequence). The CDR3 protein is CATSRDPHEAQYQPQHF. The CDR3 DNA reads as TGTGCCACCAGCAGAGATCCCCACGAAGCCCAATATCAGCCCCAGCATTTT.

J is TRBJ2-3 and V is TRBV7-9; D unclear. Trimming shortened V by 5 bases and J by 6 bases, and 9 bases separated the two germline ends. This CDR3 contains 12 residues. Looked up from germline, CDR1 is SEHNR and CDR2 is FQNEAQ (reference sequence). The CDR3 bases are TGTGCCAGCAGCGTGACTCCGGATACGCAGTATTTT. Amino acid sequence: CASSVTPDTQYF.

The chain links TRBV12-3 or TRBV12-4 to TRBJ1-1; the D is unclear. With 5 bases removed from V and 0 bases from J, the gap between germline ends came to 7 bases. This CDR3 has 13 amino acids. The CDR3: CASSGAVNTEAFF. CDR3 sequence (DNA): TGTGCCAGCAGTGGAGCGGTGAACACTGAAGCTTTCTTT.

The chain employs TRBV27 and TRBJ2-7, with a weak D call TRBD2 (5 bases). CDR3 length: 16 amino acids. V was cut by 2 bases and J by 7 bases, with 21 bases left in between. Per the germline V gene, CDR1 is MNHEY and CDR2 is SMNVEV (reference sequence). The CDR3 here is CASSLTANSAGREQYF. The CDR3 DNA reads as TGTGCCAGCAGTTTAACTGCTAATAGCGCGGGTCGAGAGCAGTACTTC.

The chain uses TRBV29-1 and TRBJ2-7; a possible D gene is TRBD2 (6 bases). Germline-derived CDR1 and CDR2 are SQVTM and ANQGSEA. Trimming removed 3 bases at V and 1 base at J, with 10 bases between. The CDR3 spans 13 residues. This CDR3 is CSVEGGGSYEQYF. The CDR3 bases are TGCAGCGTTGAGGGGGGAGGATCCTACGAGCAGTACTTC.

The chain uses TRBV30 and TRBJ2-7; 9 nucleotides agree with TRBD2. The length of the CDR3 is 16 residues. The J segment lost 3 bases and the V segment lost 4 bases, leaving 13 bases of the junction unmatched. CDR1 and CDR2 (germline): GTSNPN, SVGIG (reference sequence). The CDR3 coding sequence is TGTGCCTGGACCCTCGGGATGACTAGCGGCTTCTACGAGCAGTACTTC. This encodes CAWTLGMTSGFYEQYF.

The genes are TRBV5-1 and TRBJ2-2; D unresolved. The germline gives CDR1 SGHRS, CDR2 YFSETQ. This CDR3 is 12 amino acids long. Trimming took off 1 base at V and 5 bases at J, with 3 bases between the two ends. CDR3 region: CASSLNTGELFF. Here the CDR3 DNA reads TGCGCCAGCAGCTTGAATACCGGGGAGCTGTTTTTT.

This clone appeared a single time. The CDR3 is CASSRQGVGGYTF. DNA for the CDR3: TGTGCCAGCAGTCGACAGGGAGTGGGTGGCTACACCTTC. The gene calls are TRBV6-5 and TRBJ1-2, with 7 positions matching TRBD1. The CDR3 spans 13 residues. V trimming: 5 bases; J trimming: 7 bases; junction bases outside the gene matches: 7. Germline V CDR1 and CDR2: MNHEY, SVGAGI.

For the CDR3, the DNA is TGCAGTGCCAGTATGTGGGGGGCAGGGACCGGGGAGCTGTTTTTT. Translating it yields CSASMWGAGTGELFF. This chain joins TRBV20-1 and TRBJ2-2; TRBD1 or TRBD2 may be the D gene (6 bases each). This CDR3 contains 15 residues. Between the trimmed V and J ends, which lost 6 bases and 5 bases, there was a span of 19 bases. From germline, CDR1 is DFQATT and CDR2 SNEGSKA (reference sequence).

This clone was detected a few times. This chain joins TRBV6-5 and TRBJ1-1, with a possible D match to TRBD1 (5 bases). CDR1 MNHEY and CDR2 SVGAGI come from the germline V gene. CDR3 size: 14 residues. V lost 4 bases and J 6 bases, leaving 15 bases between the germline ends. The CDR3 nucleotides are TGTGCCAGCAGTTCCCGGGACGCAGGTGCTGAAGCTTTCTTT. This translates into CASSSRDAGAEAFF.

The V and J genes are TRBV5-1 and TRBJ2-2, with 10 bases aligning to TRBD1. The CDR3 runs 17 residues. The germline CDR1 and CDR2 sequences are SGHRS and YFSETQ. V trimming: 5 bases; J trimming: 0 bases; junction bases outside the gene matches: 7. As DNA, the CDR3 is TGCGCCAGCAGGAGACAGGGGGCTGGGACGAACACCGGGGAGCTGTTTTTT. Encoded protein: CASRRQGAGTNTGELFF.

The chain combines TRBV5-4 with TRBJ2-3, with D hard to call. CDR3 length: 15 amino acids. Germline V CDR1 and CDR2: SGHNT, YYREEE (reference sequence). The V gene lost 0 bases and the J gene lost 2 bases, with 10 bases spanning the gap. The CDR3 DNA sequence: TGTGCCAGCAGCTTGGGGCAGCGTCCCACAGATACGCAGTATTTT. Its protein is CASSLGQRPTDTQYF. Based on the CDR3 plus reference TRBV5-4 and TRBJ2-3, the full variable domain is ETGVTQSPTHLIKTRGQQVTLRCSSQSGHNTVSWYQQALGQGPQFIFQYYREEENGRGNFPPRFSGLQFPNYSSELNVNALELDDSALYLCASSLGQRPTDTQYFGPGTRLTVL.

V gene TRBV5-1 combines with J gene TRBJ1-6; D is undetermined. Germline V gives CDR1 SGHRS, CDR2 YFSETQ. V was clipped by 4 bases and J by 10 bases, with 12 bases between them. The CDR3 covers 13 residues. CDR3 nucleotides: TGCGCCAGCAGCCTCGAACAATGGTCACCCCTCCACTTT. Translating it yields CASSLEQWSPLHF. The full variable domain, in which reference TRBV5-1 and TRBJ1-6 provide the parts outside the CDR3, is KAGVTQTPRYLIKTRGQQVTLSCSPISGHRSVSWYQQTPGQGLQFLFEYFSETQRNKGNFPGRFSGRQFSNSRSEMNVSTLELGDSALYLCASSLEQWSPLHFGNGTRLTVT.

The V and J genes are TRBV28 and TRBJ1-5, with no clear D. The CDR3 totals 14 residues. The ends were cut back, 3 bases at V and 0 bases at J, with 6 bases in the middle. Germline CDR1 and CDR2: MDHEN and SYDVKM. CDR3 bases: TGTGCCAGCAGTTTTGTAGATAGCAATCAGCCCCAGCATTTT. Its translation is CASSFVDSNQPQHF.

The chain joins TRBV18 to TRBJ1-5; 7 bases are shared with TRBD1. This CDR3 contains 14 residues. V shed 5 bases and J 3 bases; nucleotides not matched to a gene: 4. CDR1 and CDR2 (germline): KGHSH, LQKENI. CDR3 protein: CASSMGQYNQPQHF. CDR3 bases: TGTGCCAGCTCAATGGGACAGTACAATCAGCCCCAGCATTTT.

This clone was observed once. The genes are TRBV7-2 and TRBJ2-7; 7 bases fit TRBD1. Germline V gives CDR1 SGHTA, CDR2 FQGNSA. The CDR3 spans 14 residues. V gave up 3 bases and J gave up 2 bases; unmatched junction bases: 4. The chain's CDR3 is CASSLDRWTYEQYF. The CDR3 DNA reads as TGTGCCAGCAGCTTGGACAGGTGGACCTACGAGCAGTACTTC. Filled out from reference TRBV7-2 and TRBJ2-7, the complete variable domain reads GAGVSQSPSNKVTEKGKDVELRCDPISGHTALYWYRQSLGQGLEFLIYFQGNSAPDKSGLPSDRFSAERTGGSVSTLTIQRTQQEDSAVYLCASSLDRWTYEQYFGPGTRLTVT.

The V gene is TRBV12-5, the J gene TRBJ2-2; 10 bases agree with TRBD1. Trimming removed 0 bases from V and 5 bases from J; junction bases left unmatched: 9. Germline CDR1 LGHNT, CDR2 FRNRAP. This CDR3 comprises 18 residues. The CDR3 sequence is CASGLVQWDRGRTGELFF. The CDR3 DNA sequence: TGTGCTAGTGGTTTGGTACAGTGGGACAGGGGACGAACCGGGGAGCTGTTTTTT.

DNA for the CDR3: TGTGCCAGCAGCTTAGGGGGGGACCTTTACTACACCTTC. Translated, it gives CASSLGGDLYYTF. V usage is TRBV7-2 and J usage is TRBJ1-2, with a tentative D call TRBD1 (5 bases). Trimming stripped 1 base from V and 10 bases from J, with 13 bases between. Germline V lookup: CDR1 SGHTA, CDR2 FQGNSA. The CDR3 spans 13 residues.